Listed here are 6 T cell receptor beta chains from one sample, sequenced in a study of CXCR3-negative and CXCR3-positive naive CD8 T cells. Broader study findings: Against CXCR3-negative naive cells, CXCR3-positive naive cells showed more hydrophobic TRB CDR3s.

Preparation of TRB cDNA libraries relied on 5' RACE carrying UMI labels. TCRdb processed the 5' RACE reads again and assigns one entry to each CDR3 protein, with no DNA. Recorded here are around 95,000 distinct CDR3 sequences; the top ten clones represent about 1%. No cognate antigen is known for these TCRs. Material: naive CXCR3+ CD8+ T cells from blood. Sample subset: CD45RO-CCR7+CD27+CD95- naive CD8+ T cells expressing CXCR3 (TNR3+). Receptor source: a human donor in good health. Some clones in this sample may be carry-over from other donors' samples.

V is TRBV6-5 and J is TRBJ1-6; TCRdb's D call of TRBD1 is untestable without DNA. CDR3 size: 16 residues. In germline, CDR1 is MNHEY, CDR2 SVGAGI. The CDR3 region is CASRKSGQDYNSPLHF.

V and J are TRBV13 and TRBJ2-3; the D call of TRBD2 rests on TCRdb alone, since no DNA is present to check it. Germline V gene sequence: CDR1 PRHDT, CDR2 FYEKMQ (reference sequence). This CDR3 contains 16 residues. CDR3 amino acids: CASSPARPISTDTQYF.

This chain uses TRBV12-3 or TRBV12-4 with TRBJ1-5. The length of the CDR3 is 14 residues. CDR3: CASSPVTLGQPQHF.

This chain joins TRBV7-9 and TRBJ2-3; TCRdb reports TRBD1, a call that lacks DNA to check it against. This CDR3 is built from 18 residues. CDR1 is SEHNR, CDR2 FQNEAQ, per germline (reference sequence). The CDR3 protein is CASSSGFSDRVYTDTQYF.

The chain couples TRBV13 to TRBJ2-7; TCRdb calls TRBD1, which cannot be checked without DNA. The CDR3 extends over 16 amino acids. Germline loops: CDR1 PRHDT, CDR2 FYEKMQ (reference sequence). CDR3 region: CASSKDGTGGSYEQYF.

The rearrangement joins TRBV29-1 to TRBJ2-7; TCRdb gives TRBD1 as the D gene, but with no DNA this cannot be confirmed. There are 18 residues in the CDR3. Per germline, CDR1 SQVTM and CDR2 ANQGSEA. CDR3 protein: CSVVVPQDRRQGSYEQYF.